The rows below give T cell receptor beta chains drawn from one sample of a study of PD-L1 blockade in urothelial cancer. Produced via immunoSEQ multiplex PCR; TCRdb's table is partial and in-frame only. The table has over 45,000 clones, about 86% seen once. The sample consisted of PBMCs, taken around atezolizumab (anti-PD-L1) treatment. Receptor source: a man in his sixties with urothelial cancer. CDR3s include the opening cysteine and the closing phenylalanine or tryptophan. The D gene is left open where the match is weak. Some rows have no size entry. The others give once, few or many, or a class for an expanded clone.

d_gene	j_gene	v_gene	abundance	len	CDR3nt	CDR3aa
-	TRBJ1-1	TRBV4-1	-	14	TGCGCCAGCAGCCTCGCCTCGAGGAACACTGAAGCTTTCTTT	CASSLASRNTEAFF
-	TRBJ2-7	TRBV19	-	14	TGTGCCAGTGCCGCAGGGGGGTTGCCTTACGAGCAGTACTTC	CASAAGGLPYEQYF
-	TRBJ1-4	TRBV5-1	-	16	TGCGCCAGCAGCTCCGCAAACTTGCTCTCGGGTGAAAAACTGTTTTTT	CASSSANLLSGEKLFF
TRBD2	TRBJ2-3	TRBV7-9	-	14	TGTGCCAGCAGCCCCAAGCGGGAGGCAGATACGCAGTATTTT	CASSPKREADTQYF
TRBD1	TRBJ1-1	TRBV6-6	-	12	TGTGCCAGCAGACGGGACAGCCAGGAAGCTTTCTTT	CASRRDSQEAFF
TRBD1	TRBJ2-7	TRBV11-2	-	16	TGTGCCAGCAGCTTAAGGGGTCGGGACAGTTTTCTCGAGCAGTACTTC	CASSLRGRDSFLEQYF
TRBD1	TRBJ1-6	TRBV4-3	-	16	TGCGCCAGCAGCCAAGACAATACAGGGGGCAATTCACCCCTCCACTTT	CASSQDNTGGNSPLHF
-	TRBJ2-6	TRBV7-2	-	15	TGTGCCAGCAGCTTCCCCAACTCTGGGGCCAACGTCCTGACTTTC	CASSFPNSGANVLTF
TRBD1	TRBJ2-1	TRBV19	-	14	TGTGCCAGTAGTAGTGGACAGGACTACAATGAGCAGTTCTTC	CASSSGQDYNEQFF
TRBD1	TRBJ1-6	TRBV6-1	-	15	TGTGCCAGCACCTTTGACAGGGTGCGCAATTCACCCCTCCACTTT	CASTFDRVRNSPLHF
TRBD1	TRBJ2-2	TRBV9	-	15	TGTGCCAGCAGCGTAGTGACAGGGATCCCCGGGGAGCTGTTTTTT	CASSVVTGIPGELFF
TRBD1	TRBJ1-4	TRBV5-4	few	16	TGTGCCAGCAGCTTGGGGGGGACAGGCCCTAATGAAAAACTGTTTTTT	CASSLGGTGPNEKLFF
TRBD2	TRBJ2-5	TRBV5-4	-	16	TGTGCCAGCAGCTTGGATGTAGCGGGAGGACAAGAGACCCAGTACTTC	CASSLDVAGGQETQYF
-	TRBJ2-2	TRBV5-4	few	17	TGTGCCAGCAGCCCGGGGGTAGGGGCCACGAACACCGGGGAGCTGTTTTTT	CASSPGVGATNTGELFF
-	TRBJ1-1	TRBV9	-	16	TGTGCCAGCAGCGCGCGAGGGAGGGAACCACGGACTGAAGCTTTCTTT	CASSARGREPRTEAFF
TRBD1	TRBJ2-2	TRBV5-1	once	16	TGCGCCAGCAGCTTGAGGGACAGGGCTGGAAGCGGGGAGCTGTTTTTT	CASSLRDRAGSGELFF
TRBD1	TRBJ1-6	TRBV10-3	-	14	TGTGCCATCGGGCAGACAGGGGATGGTTCACCCCTCCACTTT	CAIGQTGDGSPLHF
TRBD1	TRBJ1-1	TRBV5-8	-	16	TGTGCCAGCAGCTTGGGACAGGGGAAATGGGGCACTGAAGCTTTCTTT	CASSLGQGKWGTEAFF
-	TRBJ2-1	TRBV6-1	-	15	TGTGCCAGCAGTGAGTCATCGGGAGTAGGCAATGAGCAGTTCTTC	CASSESSGVGNEQFF
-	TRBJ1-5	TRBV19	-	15	TGTGCCAGTACCCTCGGGCGGGAGAGCAATCAGCCCCAGCATTTT	CASTLGRESNQPQHF